This TCR beta chain was recovered during a study of identical twins. Study-level findings and limits: Because invariant MAIT and iNKT cells could be present, zero-insertion analyses could be partly confounded.

TCRdb reprocessed the 5' RACE reads with MiXCR, giving one entry per CDR3 protein. The sample lists about 520,000 distinct CDR3 sequences, about 20% occurring once. This clonotype was seen only a few times. Its antigen is currently unknown. The germline V gene encodes CDR1 MNHNS and CDR2 SASEGT. Trimming took 7 bases from V and 3 from J; bases not matched to a gene: 5. The CDR3 extends over 13 amino acids. These same data were also listed under a study on T cells expressing NK-cell markers. That publication notes: With respect to HCMV, seven of the eight sequenced donors were seropositive, and one was seronegative. Unclear, still, was the HCMV specificity of the expanded NKG2C+ T cell clones.

The sequencing input was CD4+ T cells sorted from blood. The J gene is TRBJ1-2, the V gene TRBV6-1; TRBD1 matches 7 bases. This sequence was found in a woman under 30 in good health. The CDR3 sequence is CASMNQGDYGYTF. CDR3 in DNA: TGTGCCAGCATGAATCAGGGGGACTATGGCTACACCTTC.